This entry concerns a single T cell receptor (beta chain). The antigen it recognizes is unknown. The sample holds no much larger clone one base away, and base qualities are not on file. To sequence the TCRbeta CDR3 region, genomic DNA was isolated from the sorted cells. TCRbeta CDR3 regions were sequenced using the immunoSEQ Assay. TCRdb took this table from immuneACCESS and kept in-frame rearrangements with V and J called. Such tables lack part of the clones; where checked against another copy, unresolved V genes explain under half of the gap, and the rest is unexplained. This sample has about 59,000 clones in its table, and over 70% of those were observed once. In total, the top ten clones hold about 0.41% of the sample. Patients with a history of autoimmune disease or receiving systemic immunosuppression were excluded from the trial. Peripheral blood for TCR sequencing was collected from all dose cohorts at baseline, on cycle 4 day 1, and on cycle 7 day 1. Samples came from an open-label, multicenter, first-in-human phase I dose-escalation trial of ivuxolimab. The trial enrolled adults with locally advanced or metastatic head and neck squamous cell, hepatocellular, melanoma or renal cell carcinoma. CD4+ and CD8+ T cells were sorted separately from peripheral blood before TCR sequencing.

The data stem from a study of OX40 agonist ivuxolimab in advanced cancers. Background on the whole study: Ivuxolimab, which targeted the costimulatory receptor OX40 (CD134), was an agonistic, fully human IgG2 monoclonal antibody. Patients were allowed to have had prior anti-PD-1, anti-PD-L1 or anti-CTLA-4 therapy, and around 40% of the dose-escalation patients had previously received checkpoint inhibitors. Intravenous ivuxolimab was administered to patients every 2 weeks at six dose levels: 0.01, 0.1, 0.3, 1.5, 3 and 10 mg/kg. In the dose-escalation cohort, approximately 82% of patients were male, and the mean age was roughly 60 years, with a range of about 23 to 90. The monotherapy dose-escalation portion (N of about 50 patients) of the phase I ivuxolimab trial is reported in the paper. Peripheral TCRbeta sequencing was intended to test whether TCR sequence diversity was altered and clonal T-cell expansion was caused by ivuxolimab. Of the 50 to 55 dose-escalation patients, hepatocellular carcinoma was present in 19, melanoma in roughly 15, renal cell carcinoma in 9 and head and neck cancer in 9. Partial responses were achieved by three dose-escalation patients, of whom one had hepatocellular carcinoma and two had cutaneous melanoma.

The junction shows trimming of 3 bases on V and 8 bases on J, plus 17 bases between the germline ends. The germline V gene yields SGDLS for CDR1 and YYNGEE for CDR2. From cysteine to phenylalanine, the CDR3 is 14 amino acids long. The retained sequence is limited to the CDR3, 42 bases, with the frame set at the first base. On the study overall, not on this receptor specifically: After ivuxolimab, expanded clones were on average more numerous among CD8+ T cells than among CD4+ T cells. Low levels of normalized T-cell clonal expansion were also seen in some nonresponding patients. At doses of 0.1 to 3.0 mg/kg, clonal expansion of both CD4+ and CD8+ blood T cells was observed from baseline to week 6. Partial responders in the 0.1-3.0 mg/kg groups had among the lowest normalized peripheral clonal expansion, especially among CD8+ T cells. The antigen specificity of the clonally expanded peripheral T cells was not determined.

The TCR was taken from an adult with an advanced solid tumor such as melanoma, head and neck, liver or kidney cancer. In this chain, TRBV9 is recombined with TRBJ1-2; the D gene is unclear. Sequencing was performed on CD4+ or CD8+ T cells sorted from blood, taken in a trial of the OX40 agonist ivuxolimab. The nucleotides read TGTGCCAGCAGCGCAAGAAACACCGGAAGGGGCTACACCTTC. Protein translation: CASSARNTGRGYTF.